These 32 T cell receptor beta chains originate from one sample sequenced in a study of T cells in women clearing cervical HPV infection. The table came from immunoSEQ multiplex PCR; TCRdb's copy has only in-frame clones and leaves some out. The sample totals around 20,000 clones; its top ten clones hold roughly 5.4%. Sample: blood buffy coat. The receptors shown here come from a woman between 18 and 70 years old with a cervical HPV16 infection that either progressed to CIN3+ or cleared (not recorded which).

This clone is labeled medium-sized (0.01 to 0.1%) based on frequency. The CDR3 extends 3 residues past the end of the read, so its final part is completed from the germline J gene. This chain uses TRBV7-2 with TRBJ1-2, with D tentatively TRBD1 (5 bases). This CDR3 region has 13 residues. V shed 3 bases and J shed 2 bases, with 7 bases lying between them. CDR1 and CDR2 from the germline V gene are SGHTA and FQGNSA. The sequenced CDR3 bases are TGTGCCAGCAGCTTCCGACAGAACTATGGC. This codes for CASSFRQNYG. The whole CDR3 sequence reads CASSFRQNYGYTF. Filled out from reference TRBV7-2 and TRBJ1-2, the complete variable domain reads GAGVSQSPSNKVTEKGKDVELRCDPISGHTALYWYRQSLGQGLEFLIYFQGNSAPDKSGLPSDRFSAERTGGSVSTLTIQRTQQEDSAVYLCASSFRQNYGYTFGSGTRLTVV.

To note about this clone: The CDR3 end lies 3 residues beyond the end of the read and is filled in from the germline J gene. The chain recombines TRBV2 with TRBJ2-2; no reliable D call. Germline lookup yields CDR1 SNHLY and CDR2 FYNNEI. CDR3 length: 15 residues. V lost 4 bases to trimming and J lost 4 bases, with 13 bases between them. The CDR3 loop is CASSGVKKVTGELFF. The sequenced part of the CDR3 DNA is TGTGCCAGCAGTGGTGTTAAGAAGGTCACCGGGGAG. The full variable domain, completed using reference TRBV2 and TRBJ2-2, is EPEVTQTPSHQVTQMGQEVILRCVPISNHLYFYWYRQILGQKVEFLVSFYNNEISEKSEIFDDQFSVERPDGSNFTLKIRSTKLEDSAMYFCASSGVKKVTGELFFGEGSRLTVL.

To note about this clone: The sequence runs out 3 residues before the end of the CDR3; the remainder is reconstructed from the germline J gene. The rearrangement links TRBV6-1 to TRBJ2-3, with TRBD1 matching 10 bases. Per germline, CDR1 MNHNS and CDR2 SASEGT. The CDR3 is 16 residues long. CDR3 amino acids: CASSDTGTGDQETQYF. CDR3 DNA (partial): TGTGCCAGCAGTGATACCGGGACAGGGGACCAAGAGACG.

Comment on this clone: The read stops 3 residues short of the end of the CDR3; the missing end is completed from the germline J gene. This chain links TRBV30 with TRBJ1-5; D may be TRBD1 (6 bases). Germline values: CDR1 GTSNPN, CDR2 SVGIG (reference sequence). Trimming took 2 bases from V and 0 from J, leaving 17 bases between them. The CDR3 spans 17 residues. CDR3 bases read: TGTGCCTGGAGTCGTGACAGGACTTCTTATAGCAATCAGCCC. Amino acids: CAWSRDRTSYSNQP. The full CDR3 reads CAWSRDRTSYSNQPQHF.

With respect to this clone: Read data end 3 residues before the CDR3 end; the end is taken from the germline J gene. The chain carries TRBV5-4 and TRBJ1-2; TRBD1 aligns across 7 bases. The germline gives CDR1 SGHNT, CDR2 YYREEE (reference sequence). The CDR3 is 14 residues long. After removal of 5 bases from V and 3 bases from J, the junction contained 7 bases not matched to a gene. CDR3: CASSSYRGDYGYTF. Partial CDR3 DNA: TGTGCCAGCAGTTCATACAGGGGCGACTATGGC.

Of note for this clone: At one boundary the junction diverges from the germline segment, which might be a read error. The read finishes 3 residues shy of the CDR3 end, and the germline J gene is used to complete it. This sample also contains other DNA sequences that code for the same CDR3. This chain links TRBV7-2 with TRBJ1-3, with 8 nucleotides matching TRBD1. The CDR3 is made up of 15 amino acids. In germline, CDR1 is SGHTA, CDR2 FQGNSA. CDR3 DNA (partial): TGTGCCAGCAGCTCCGGACAGGGAACAGGAAACACA. Residues: CASSSGQGTGNT. The CDR3 as a whole reads CASSSGQGTGNTIYF. Combining the CDR3 with reference TRBV7-2 and TRBJ1-3 gives the whole variable domain GAGVSQSPSNKVTEKGKDVELRCDPISGHTALYWYRQSLGQGLEFLIYFQGNSAPDKSGLPSDRFSAERTGGSVSTLTIQRTQQEDSAVYLCASSSGQGTGNTIYFGEGSWLTVV.

About this clone itself: With the read ending 3 residues before the CDR3 end, the germline J gene is used to fill in that end. The chain combines TRBV19 with TRBJ1-5, with 7 positions matching TRBD1. J gave up 5 bases and V 3 bases, and 16 bases lay outside the gene matches. This CDR3 is built from 18 residues. Germline V gene sequence: CDR1 LNHDA, CDR2 SQIVND (reference sequence). The CDR3 here is CASSIGGQGGPSYQPQHF. The covered CDR3 bases are TGTGCCAGTAGTATCGGGGGTCAGGGGGGCCCTTCTTATCAGCCC.

A note on this clone: The read halts 3 residues ahead of the CDR3 end, with the missing end drawn from the germline J gene. The J gene is TRBJ2-7, the V gene TRBV29-1; 10 nucleotides match TRBD1. The trim removed 7 bases at V and 4 bases at J, leaving 4 bases unmatched. Germline V gives CDR1 SQVTM, CDR2 ANQGSEA. This CDR3 region has 12 residues. The CDR3 protein is CSARTGGYEQYF. CDR3 DNA, as far as it was read: TGCAGCGCAAGGACAGGGGGGTACGAG.

A note on this clone: The read ends 3 residues before the CDR3 terminus; that terminus is restored from the germline J gene. The V call is TRBV6-2 or TRBV6-3, the J call TRBJ2-2; 8 bases agree with TRBD1. Germline assignment: CDR1 MNHEY and CDR2 SVGEGT. CDR3 size: 17 residues. The CDR3 loop is CASTPLRRTGRPSPLFF. The sequenced CDR3 bases are TGTGCCAGCACCCCCCTCCGTCGGACAGGGCGACCTTCACCG.

Concerning this clone itself: The read ends 3 residues shy of where the CDR3 ends; the end is completed using the germline J gene. The chain has TRBV18 and TRBJ1-2; TRBD1 agrees at 8 bases. The CDR3 loop spans 13 amino acids. Germline CDR1 and CDR2: KGHSH and LQKENI. The ends lost 5 bases at V and 6 bases at J; junction bases unmatched: 5. CDR3 DNA, as far as it was read: TGTGCCAGCTCAGAGGGACAGGCTAATGGC. It codes for CASSEGQANG. The whole CDR3 protein reads CASSEGQANGYTF.

Regarding this clone: Read coverage stops 3 residues before the CDR3 terminus; the germline J gene supplies the remainder. The chain links TRBV15 to TRBJ2-1; the match to TRBD1 covers 9 bases. J was trimmed by 2 bases and V by 3 bases; bases with no gene match: 5. CDR3 length: 16 residues. Germline CDR1 and CDR2: LNHNV and YYDKDF (reference sequence). CDR3 bases read: TGTGCCACCAGCAGGGACAGGGGCTCGCCCTACAATGAG. Translation gives CATSRDRGSPYNE. The whole CDR3 protein reads CATSRDRGSPYNEQFF. Based on the CDR3 plus reference TRBV15 and TRBJ2-1, the full variable domain is DAMVIQNPRYQVTQFGKPVTLSCSQTLNHNVMYWYQQKSSQAPKLLFHYYDKDFNNEADTPDNFQSRRPNTSFCFLDIRSPGLGDTAMYLCATSRDRGSPYNEQFFGPGTRLTVL.

Of note for this clone: Sequencing ends 3 residues short of the CDR3 end; the germline J gene provides the rest. V usage is TRBV2 and J usage is TRBJ2-4, with D unresolved. CDR3 length: 12 amino acids. The germline CDR1 and CDR2 sequences are SNHLY and FYNNEI. Here the CDR3 reads CASSENNYGQYF. The part of the CDR3 DNA that was read is TGTGCCAGCAGTGAAAATAACTATGGT.

In regard to this clone: The observed sequence ends 3 residues before the CDR3 terminus, with the missing tail filled in from the germline J gene. The rearrangement joins TRBV7-8 to TRBJ1-6; D not resolved. The germline gives CDR1 SGHVS, CDR2 FQNEAQ. Trimming cost V 3 bases and J 10 bases, with 13 bases left between them. The CDR3 totals 14 residues. The CDR3 sequence: CASSFLGVGSPLHF. CDR3 DNA (partial): TGTGCCAGCAGCTTTCTCGGGGTAGGGTCACCC.

Considering frequency, this clone is medium-sized (0.01 to 0.1%). The read is 3 residues too short to cover the CDR3 end, so that end is filled in from the germline J gene. V is TRBV14 and J is TRBJ2-3; tentative D call: TRBD2 (6 bases). The CDR3 loop spans 12 amino acids. Germline V gene lookup returns CDR1 SGHDN and CDR2 FVKESK. The sequenced CDR3 bases are TGTGCCAGCAGCCCGACTAGATTGGCG. This gives the protein CASSPTRLA. The CDR3, in full, reads CASSPTRLAQYF.

Points on this clone: With the read ending 3 residues before the CDR3 end, the germline J gene is used to fill in that end. This sequence joins TRBV7-9 and TRBJ2-3; 10 bases are shared with TRBD2. Germline CDR1 reads SEHNR; CDR2 reads FQNEAQ (reference sequence). Trimming took 5 bases from V and 4 from J; bases not matched to a gene: 6. The CDR3 sequence is 15 residues long. CDR3: CASSALAGAADTQYF. The CDR3 DNA, read in part, is TGTGCCAGCAGCGCTCTAGCGGGGGCCGCAGATACG. Full variable domain (rest looked up from reference TRBV7-9 and TRBJ2-3): DTGVSQNPRHKITKRGQNVTFRCDPISEHNRLYWYRQTLGQGPEFLTYFQNEAQLEKSRLLSDRFSAERPKGSFSTLEIQRTEQGDSAMYLCASSALAGAADTQYFGPGTRLTVL.

The CDR3 reads CASSSSGGFNEQFF. The DNA read from the CDR3 is TGCGCCAGCTCCTCTAGCGGGGGGTTCAATGAG. The chain is built from TRBV5-1 and TRBJ2-1, with 11 bases aligning to TRBD2. The CDR3 end lies 3 residues beyond the end of the read and is filled in from the germline J gene. The ends lost 7 bases at V and 6 bases at J; junction bases unmatched: 6. This CDR3 has 14 amino acids. The germline V gene has CDR1 SGHRS and CDR2 YFSETQ.

A remark on this clone: The read halts 3 residues ahead of the CDR3 end, with the missing end drawn from the germline J gene. The chain uses TRBV11-3 and TRBJ2-1; a possible D gene is TRBD2 (7 bases). Germline lookup yields CDR1 SGHNT and CDR2 YENEEA. This CDR3 is 15 amino acids long. Trimming left V 5 bases short and J 6 bases short, with 17 bases between. CDR3 DNA, as far as it was read: TGTGCCAGCAGCCCAGTGGTAGGGGGGGGCAATGAG. Its protein product is CASSPVVGGGNE. The full-length CDR3 reads as CASSPVVGGGNEQFF.

Turning to this clone: The sequenced fragment ends 3 residues before the CDR3 boundary, so the rest is inferred from the germline J gene. The chain links TRBV23-1 to TRBJ2-1; 7 nucleotides line up with TRBD2. TRBV23-1 is assigned to the ORF class and has an uncertain function. The ends lost 0 bases at V and 5 bases at J; junction bases unmatched: 7. CDR3 length equals 16 residues. Partial CDR3 DNA: TGCGCCAGCAGTCAATCGGAGCGGGACCACCACAATGAG. As protein: CASSQSERDHHNE. The whole CDR3 reads CASSQSERDHHNEQFF.

Comments on this clone: Read sequence stops 3 residues before the CDR3 end, and the germline J gene provides the missing end. The chain has TRBV5-5 and TRBJ1-5, with 7 positions matching TRBD1. CDR3 length: 15 amino acids. V lost 5 bases, J lost 5 bases, and 10 bases stayed unmatched. Germline loops: CDR1 SGHKS, CDR2 YYEKEE (reference sequence). Here the CDR3 reads CASRLTGAGDQPQHF. CDR3 DNA, as far as it was read: TGTGCCAGCAGATTAACAGGGGCCGGGGATCAGCCC.

Partial CDR3 DNA: TGTGCCTGGAGGGCGGGGGCCTTCATAGGGACGTCCGCGAACACCGGGGAG. Protein sequence: CAWRAGAFIGTSANTGE. The whole CDR3 protein reads CAWRAGAFIGTSANTGELFF. This chain links TRBV30 with TRBJ2-2, with D possibly TRBD2 on 7 matching bases. The CDR3 end is not reached by the read, which stops 3 residues before it; the germline J gene fills it in. CDR3 size: 20 residues. The germline V gene has CDR1 GTSNPN and CDR2 SVGIG (reference sequence). Trimming removed 3 bases at V and 0 bases at J, with 26 bases between. Using reference TRBV30 and TRBJ2-2 for the parts outside the CDR3, the full variable domain is SQTIHQWPATLVQPVGSPLSLECTVEGTSNPNLYWYRQAAGRGLQLLFYSVGIGQISSEVPQNLSASRPQDRQFILSSKKLLLSDSGFYLCAWRAGAFIGTSANTGELFFGEGSRLTVL.

Points on this clone: The DNA ends 3 residues before the CDR3 does, and the rest of the CDR3 is filled in from the germline J gene. The chain has TRBV18 and TRBJ2-2, with D unclear. Germline assignment: CDR1 KGHSH and CDR2 LQKENI. V lost 3 bases, J lost 1 base, and 6 bases lay in between. This CDR3 has 14 residues. CDR3 bases read: TGTGCCAGCTCACCTAACATGAACACCGGGGAG. Its translation is CASSPNMNTGE. The complete CDR3 sequence is CASSPNMNTGELFF.

To note about this clone: The read gets to within 3 residues of the CDR3 end, and the germline J gene fills in the rest. The chain recombines TRBV4-2 with TRBJ2-1; 10 nucleotides agree with TRBD2. V dropped 1 base and J dropped 6; count of bases not matched to a gene: 6. Germline assignment: CDR1 LGHNA and CDR2 YNFKEQ. The CDR3 consists of 16 residues. CDR3 DNA (partial): TGTGCCAGCAGCCAAGGAGCGGGGGGGCCTTTCAATGAG. Amino acids: CASSQGAGGPFNE. The whole CDR3 region reads CASSQGAGGPFNEQFF.

On this clone: The read ends 3 residues early relative to the CDR3; the germline J gene fills the gap. The V gene is TRBV7-2, the J gene TRBJ1-2; 9 bases match TRBD1. Per germline, CDR1 SGHTA and CDR2 FQGNSA. CDR3 length equals 15 residues. With 5 bases clipped from V and 0 bases from J, the junction kept 4 bases outside the gene matches. The DNA read from the CDR3 is TGTGCCAGCAGCCTCGGACAGGGGCCTAACTATGGC. This sequence encodes CASSLGQGPNYG. The CDR3 in full is CASSLGQGPNYGYTF.

About this clone: The read gets to within 3 residues of the CDR3 end, and the germline J gene fills in the rest. This sequence joins TRBV19 and TRBJ1-2; D call uncertain. The CDR3 is 12 amino acids. The germline V gene has CDR1 LNHDA and CDR2 SQIVND (reference sequence). Incomplete CDR3 DNA: TGTGCCAGTAGTATCCGTACAGATACC. The encoded protein is CASSIRTDT. The entire CDR3 sequence reads CASSIRTDTYTF. Filled out from reference TRBV19 and TRBJ1-2, the complete variable domain reads DGGITQSPKYLFRKEGQNVTLSCEQNLNHDAMYWYRQDPGQGLRLIYYSQIVNDFQKGDIAEGYSVSREKKESFPLTVTSAQKNPTAFYLCASSIRTDTYTFGSGTRLTVV.

Concerning this clone itself: Read coverage stops 3 residues before the CDR3 terminus; the germline J gene supplies the remainder. The chain is built from TRBV10-3 and TRBJ1-5; 9 positions match TRBD1. In germline, CDR1 is ENHRY, CDR2 SYGVKD. J lost 1 base, V lost 5 bases, and 15 bases had no gene match. This CDR3 comprises 19 residues. CDR3: CAISHPPGDRAGSNQPQHF. CDR3 DNA, as far as it was read: TGTGCCATCAGTCACCCACCTGGGGACAGGGCGGGGAGCAATCAGCCC.

In regard to this clone: The read stops 3 residues short of the end of the CDR3; the missing end is completed from the germline J gene. The chain employs TRBV2 and TRBJ2-3; D uncertain. Per germline, CDR1 SNHLY and CDR2 FYNNEI. This CDR3 comprises 14 residues. V was trimmed by 2 bases and J by 3 bases, leaving 9 bases between them. The CDR3 here is CASSETAETDTQYF. The CDR3 bases that were read are TGTGCCAGCAGTGAAACAGCAGAGACAGATACG.

In the case of this clone: The CDR3 extends 3 residues past the end of the read, so its final part is completed from the germline J gene. The chain is built from TRBV5-1 and TRBJ2-2; tentative D call: TRBD1 (6 bases). The CDR3 has 18 amino acids. The V gene lost 4 bases and the J gene lost 3 bases, with 22 bases spanning the gap. The germline gives CDR1 SGHRS, CDR2 YFSETQ. The covered CDR3 bases are TGCGCCAGCAGCCCCCCCGGAGGACAGTGGGGATACACCGGGGAG. Translated: CASSPPGGQWGYTGE. The CDR3 in full is CASSPPGGQWGYTGELFF.

A remark on this clone: The read is 3 residues too short to cover the CDR3 end, so that end is filled in from the germline J gene. This rearrangement joins TRBV19 to TRBJ2-4, with D possibly being TRBD1 (5 bases). The CDR3 runs 15 residues. V lost 4 bases and J lost 0, with 10 bases in between. Germline lookup yields CDR1 LNHDA and CDR2 SQIVND (reference sequence). The CDR3 reads CASSTLGVAKNIQYF. The CDR3 DNA, read in part, is TGTGCCAGTAGTACCTTAGGGGTAGCCAAAAACATT.

Concerning this clone itself: The CDR3 end is not reached by the read, which stops 3 residues before it; the germline J gene fills it in. The J gene is TRBJ1-5, the V gene TRBV6-2 or TRBV6-3; D unresolved. V lost 5 bases, J lost 5 bases, and 13 bases lay in between. Germline V lookup: CDR1 MNHEY, CDR2 SVGEGT. The CDR3 has 14 amino acids. CDR3 sequence: CASSLLLYDQPQHF. Partial CDR3 DNA: TGTGCCAGCAGTCTATTACTTTACGATCAGCCC.

On this clone: The CDR3 goes on 3 residues after the read ends, and that part is filled in from the germline J gene. This sequence joins TRBV7-2 and TRBJ1-2; D ambiguous. Germline assignment: CDR1 SGHTA and CDR2 FQGNSA. The CDR3 length is 13 residues. CDR3 amino acids: CASSLLPTDTYTF. CDR3 DNA (partial): TGTGCCAGCAGTTTACTCCCCACAGATACC. Using reference TRBV7-2 and TRBJ1-2 for the parts outside the CDR3, the full variable domain is GAGVSQSPSNKVTEKGKDVELRCDPISGHTALYWYRQSLGQGLEFLIYFQGNSAPDKSGLPSDRFSAERTGGSVSTLTIQRTQQEDSAVYLCASSLLPTDTYTFGSGTRLTVV.

Notes on this clone: The read gets to within 3 residues of the CDR3 end, and the germline J gene fills in the rest. This chain connects TRBV5-1 to TRBJ2-5; D ambiguous. The germline CDR1 and CDR2 sequences are SGHRS and YFSETQ. CDR3 length equals 18 residues. Deletions cut 0 bases from V and 0 bases from J, with 18 bases between. Partial CDR3 DNA: TGCGCCAGCAGCTTGGGAAGTCAGTCGACCAGGTACCAAGAGACC. This encodes CASSLGSQSTRYQET. From start to end, the CDR3 is CASSLGSQSTRYQETQYF.

A word on this clone: The read gets to within 3 residues of the CDR3 end, and the germline J gene fills in the rest. This chain connects TRBV2 to TRBJ1-5, with D possibly being TRBD1 (5 bases). The CDR3 covers 13 residues. Germline CDR1 SNHLY, CDR2 FYNNEI. Trimming took 4 bases from V and 2 from J, leaving 6 bases between them. CDR3: CASSGGGNQPQHF. The covered CDR3 bases are TGTGCCAGCAGTGGAGGGGGCAATCAGCCC.